The 27 T cell receptor beta chains below all came from one sample that was sequenced in a study of T cells after yellow fever vaccination. TCRdb reprocessed the 5' RACE reads via MiXCR and lists one record per CDR3 protein. This table has about 53,000 distinct CDR3 sequences, approximately 5.5% appearing once. Sequenced here: PBMCs, either bulk or a sorted T-cell subset (CD4+, CD8+, memory, or dextramer-sorted; not recorded which), sampled on the day of the yellow fever booster vaccination. The origin of the receptors is a man aged 18 to 30 who received the YFV17D yellow fever vaccine.

This clonotype was counted a few times. The J gene is TRBJ2-7, the V gene TRBV5-4; D remains unclear. CDR1 SGHNT and CDR2 YYREEE come from the germline V gene (reference sequence). Trimming removed 2 bases at V and 0 bases at J, with 24 bases between. CDR3 length: 19 residues. CDR3 bases: TGTGCCAGCAGCTTCCTCCCGGTGGGGTTTGAAGGCAACTCCTACGAGCAGTACTTC. This translates into CASSFLPVGFEGNSYEQYF.

Many counts were recorded for this clonotype. The chain combines TRBV6-5 with TRBJ1-1; D call uncertain. Trimming took 2 bases from V and 1 from J, leaving 11 bases between them. Germline loops: CDR1 MNHEY, CDR2 SVGAGI. The CDR3 loop spans 15 amino acids. The CDR3: CASSYTPGANTEAFF. For the CDR3, the DNA is TGTGCCAGCAGTTACACCCCGGGAGCGAACACTGAAGCTTTCTTT.

V is TRBV4-1 and J is TRBJ2-1, with D possibly TRBD2 on 5 matching bases. The CDR3 spans 16 residues. The V end lost 0 bases, the J end lost 4 bases, and 13 bases lay between the germline ends. The germline V gene has CDR1 MGHRA and CDR2 YSYEKL. The CDR3 DNA follows: TGCGCCAGCAGCCAAGAACCGGGAACGGGGTACAATGAGCAGTTCTTC. This codes for CASSQEPGTGYNEQFF.

The V call is TRBV14, the J call TRBJ2-1; D gene ambiguous. Per germline, CDR1 SGHDN and CDR2 FVKESK. This CDR3 comprises 15 residues. Trimming took 1 base from V and 2 from J, leaving 9 bases between them. The CDR3: CASSQGQRPYNEQFF. The CDR3 DNA reads TGTGCCAGCAGCCAAGGCCAGCGTCCCTACAATGAGCAGTTCTTC.

Ten or more counts support this clonotype. The rearrangement uses TRBV5-1 and TRBJ1-4; D not certain. V lost 5 bases and J 4 bases, leaving 9 bases between the germline ends. The germline V gene has CDR1 SGHRS and CDR2 YFSETQ. The CDR3 sequence is 13 residues long. The CDR3 bases are TGCGCCAGCAGTCACACGTTTAATGAAAAACTGTTTTTT. It specifies CASSHTFNEKLFF.

This clonotype was observed many times. The chain links TRBV20-1 to TRBJ1-2; D is unclear. The germline gives CDR1 DFQATT, CDR2 SNEGSKA (reference sequence). The V end lost 3 bases, the J end lost 0 bases, and 8 bases lay between the germline ends. The CDR3 covers 13 residues. CDR3 bases: TGCAGTGCTAGGGGGTTAGCTAACTATGGCTACACCTTC. Its protein is CSARGLANYGYTF.

This clonotype was counted many times. The chain links TRBV5-1 to TRBJ1-3; possibly TRBD1 for D (6 bases). V was trimmed by 0 bases and J by 2 bases, leaving 12 bases between them. Looked up from germline, CDR1 is SGHRS and CDR2 is YFSETQ. The CDR3 length is 16 residues. CDR3 coding DNA: TGCGCCAGCAGCTTGGCCCAGGGGCGCGCTGGAAACACCATATATTTT. Residues: CASSLAQGRAGNTIYF.

This chain joins TRBV13 and TRBJ2-7; 10 bases are a match to TRBD1. The germline CDR1 and CDR2 sequences are PRHDT and FYEKMQ (reference sequence). With 1 base clipped from V and 6 bases from J, the junction kept 3 bases outside the gene matches. This CDR3 is built from 14 residues. CDR3 nucleotide sequence: TGTGCCAGCAGCTTAGAGTGGGACAGGGGCGAGCAGTACTTC. Translated, it gives CASSLEWDRGEQYF.

In the case of this clonotype: A clone one base away is much larger, so this may be a read error. The rearrangement links TRBV28 to TRBJ1-2, with D uncertain. The CDR3 runs 12 residues. Looked up from germline, CDR1 is MDHEN and CDR2 is SYDVKM. Trimming took 6 bases from V and 8 from J, leaving 13 bases between them. The CDR3 loop reads CASRRHMGGYTF. The DNA for the CDR3 is TGTGCCAGCAGGCGCCACATGGGGGGCTACACCTTC.

This clonotype has at least ten counts. The chain employs TRBV29-1 and TRBJ2-6; 9 bases map to TRBD1. Trimming took 6 bases from V and 2 from J; bases not matched to a gene: 11. The V gene's germline CDR1 is SQVTM and CDR2 ANQGSEA. The CDR3 covers 17 residues. CDR3 sequence reads: CSVAVRDRAPGANVLTF. CDR3 DNA: TGCAGCGTCGCCGTTCGGGACAGGGCCCCTGGGGCCAACGTCCTGACTTTC.

This clonotype was seen many times. CDR3 sequence: CASSPDSSGANVLTF. DNA for the CDR3: TGTGCCAGCAGTCCAGACAGCTCTGGGGCCAACGTCCTGACTTTC. The gene calls are TRBV12-3 or TRBV12-4 and TRBJ2-6, with a possible D match to TRBD1 (5 bases). CDR3 size: 15 residues. Trimming took off 5 bases at V and 0 bases at J, with 8 bases between the two ends.

This clonotype appeared a few times. The rearrangement links TRBV4-3 to TRBJ2-1; TRBD2 is a possible D gene (5 bases). Germline assignment: CDR1 LGHNA and CDR2 YSLEER. This CDR3 spans 18 amino acids. V was pared by 0 bases and J by 0 bases, with 15 bases between. CDR3 protein: CASSQDLSGGRSYNEQFF. In nucleotides, the CDR3 is TGCGCCAGCAGCCAAGATCTTTCTGGAGGACGCTCCTACAATGAGCAGTTCTTC.

This clonotype was detected a few times. V usage is TRBV9 and J usage is TRBJ1-2; D is undetermined. The CDR3 length is 14 residues. Germline V gene sequence: CDR1 SGDLS, CDR2 YYNGEE. Deletions cut 0 bases from V and 0 bases from J, with 6 bases between. DNA for the CDR3: TGTGCCAGCAGCGTAGGGGCAGCTAACTATGGCTACACCTTC. This sequence encodes CASSVGAANYGYTF.

This clonotype was detected a few times. The CDR3 DNA follows: TGTGCCAGTAGTATCGCCGGGGGCAACACCGGGGAGCTGTTTTTT. Amino acid sequence: CASSIAGGNTGELFF. The chain recombines TRBV19 with TRBJ2-2; D is perhaps TRBD1 or TRBD2 (6 bases each). The CDR3 is 15 residues long. V lost 3 bases and J 2 bases, leaving 10 bases between the germline ends. Germline V gene data show CDR1 as LNHDA and CDR2 as SQIVND (reference sequence).

This clonotype has more than one count but fewer than ten. The chain couples TRBV6-6 to TRBJ1-3; D not certain. The germline V gene encodes CDR1 MNHNY and CDR2 SVGAGI (reference sequence). V was clipped by 5 bases and J by 4 bases, with 12 bases between them. The CDR3 sequence is 14 residues long. The CDR3 DNA is TGTGCCAGCAGTCGAGGAGGGTTAGGAAACACCATATATTTT. Amino acids: CASSRGGLGNTIYF.

Many counts were recorded for this clonotype. The rearrangement links TRBV3-1 to TRBJ1-5, with 8 nucleotides matching TRBD1. The CDR3 has 14 amino acids. Trimming took 4 bases from V and 1 from J; bases not matched to a gene: 0. Germline CDR1 and CDR2: LGHDT and YNNKEL (reference sequence). The DNA of the CDR3 is TGTGCCAGCAGCCGGACAGGGAGCAATCAGCCCCAGCATTTT. Translated: CASSRTGSNQPQHF. Variable domain in full (rest from reference TRBV3-1 and TRBJ1-5): DTAVSQTPKYLVTQMGNDKSIKCEQNLGHDTMYWYKQDSKKFLKIMFSYNNKELIINETVPNRFSPKSPDKAHLNLHINSLELGDSAVYFCASSRTGSNQPQHFGDGTRLSIL.

The chain uses TRBV12-3 or TRBV12-4 and TRBJ1-2; 7 bases are shared with TRBD1. J was trimmed by 4 bases and V by 8 bases; bases with no gene match: 10. This CDR3 has 14 residues. This CDR3 reads CASWGRGEAYGYTF. In nucleotides, the CDR3 is TGTGCCAGCTGGGGCAGGGGGGAGGCCTATGGCTACACCTTC.

V gene TRBV11-2 combines with J gene TRBJ1-5; 7 bases map to TRBD1. Unmatched junction bases numbered 8, after V lost 3 bases and J lost 6 bases. The germline V gene has CDR1 SGHAT and CDR2 FQNNGV. This CDR3 is 15 amino acids long. The chain's CDR3 is CASSLGRGGSQPQHF. The CDR3 DNA sequence: TGTGCCAGCAGCTTGGGCAGGGGGGGCAGTCAGCCCCAGCATTTT.

This clonotype turned up a few times. This chain joins TRBV12-3 or TRBV12-4 and TRBJ2-3, with 11 bases identical to TRBD2. V lost 4 bases and J lost 0; bases outside the gene matches: 3. The CDR3 is 16 amino acids. The CDR3 region has the DNA TGTGCCAGCAGTTCGCTAGCGGGGGGAAGCACAGATACGCAGTATTTT. Translated: CASSSLAGGSTDTQYF.

This clonotype has a handful of counts. The chain uses TRBV12-3 or TRBV12-4 and TRBJ1-2; D not resolved. V lost 3 bases and J 2 bases, leaving 7 bases between the germline ends. The CDR3 is 13 amino acids. CDR3 sequence reads: CASSFLGNYGYTF. In nucleotides, the CDR3 is TGTGCCAGCAGTTTCCTCGGAAACTATGGCTACACCTTC.

The chain combines TRBV7-2 with TRBJ2-7; TRBD2 matches at 8 bases. CDR3 size: 14 residues. Germline V gene sequence: CDR1 SGHTA, CDR2 FQGNSA. V shed 7 bases, J shed 3 bases, and the junction held 8 bases outside the gene matches. The CDR3 DNA reads TGTGCCAGCACCGCCGGCAGCGGGGGCTACGAGCAGTACTTC. Protein sequence: CASTAGSGGYEQYF. Based on the CDR3 plus reference TRBV7-2 and TRBJ2-7, the full variable domain is GAGVSQSPSNKVTEKGKDVELRCDPISGHTALYWYRQSLGQGLEFLIYFQGNSAPDKSGLPSDRFSAERTGGSVSTLTIQRTQQEDSAVYLCASTAGSGGYEQYFGPGTRLTVT.

This clonotype was picked up many times. V is TRBV15 and J is TRBJ2-1; 8 positions match TRBD1. The germline V gene has CDR1 LNHNV and CDR2 YYDKDF (reference sequence). The CDR3 contains 11 residues. Germline trimming cut 5 bases from V and 14 bases from J; bases unmatched to any gene: 5. CDR3 nucleotides: TGTGCCACCAGCGGCAGGGGGCCCAAGTTCTTC. Its translation is CATSGRGPKFF.

In this sample, this clonotype turned up a few times. The V and J genes are TRBV20-1 and TRBJ2-1, with 11 positions matching TRBD1. The trim removed 1 base at V and 4 bases at J, leaving 3 bases unmatched. The CDR3 totals 15 residues. Germline CDR1 reads DFQATT; CDR2 reads SNEGSKA (reference sequence). The CDR3 nucleotides are TGCAGTGCTAGAGTCGGGACAGGGGGTTACAATGAGCAGTTCTTC. It translates to CSARVGTGGYNEQFF.

This clonotype was seen more than once but under ten times. The gene calls are TRBV6-6 and TRBJ1-2, with D maybe TRBD1 (6 bases). Per the germline V gene, CDR1 is MNHNY and CDR2 is SVGAGI (reference sequence). The CDR3 extends over 15 amino acids. V dropped 6 bases and J dropped 0 bases, with 14 bases sitting between them. The CDR3 DNA follows: TGTGCCAGCAGCCGAGACAGGTCGGCTAACTATGGCTACACCTTC. Translation: CASSRDRSANYGYTF.

Only a few counts were recorded for this clonotype. The chain is built from TRBV7-8 and TRBJ2-1; a weak D match, TRBD1 (5 bases). Germline V gives CDR1 SGHVS, CDR2 FQNEAQ. This CDR3 comprises 14 residues. V dropped 1 base and J dropped 10 bases, with 14 bases sitting between them. Here the CDR3 reads CASSLGRRGAEQFF. In DNA form, the CDR3 reads TGTGCCAGCAGCTTAGGGCGAAGGGGCGCCGAGCAGTTCTTC.

Only a few counts were recorded for this clonotype. V gene TRBV4-3 combines with J gene TRBJ2-3; possibly TRBD2 for D (5 bases). The germline V and J ends were trimmed by 0 bases and 2 bases, with 12 bases remaining between them. The CDR3 contains 16 residues. The germline V gene encodes CDR1 LGHNA and CDR2 YSLEER. CDR3 bases: TGCGCCAGCAGCCAAGAATTTGGACTGCTCACAGATACGCAGTATTTT. This encodes CASSQEFGLLTDTQYF.

This clonotype was observed many times. Sequence at one end of the junction differs from germline and may be a read error. The J gene is TRBJ2-3, the V gene TRBV7-9; either TRBD1 or TRBD2 may supply D (6 bases each). Germline V lookup: CDR1 SEHNR, CDR2 FQNEAQ (reference sequence). This CDR3 contains 16 residues. The CDR3 nucleotides read TGTGCCAGCAGCTTCCCAGGGGAAACTAGCACAGATTCGCAGTATTTT. Translating it yields CASSFPGETSTDSQYF.